A single sample is the source of the 15 T cell receptor beta chains below, sequenced in a study of blood T cell repertoires in COVID-19 (dated by TCRdb to about 2020). To prepare the library, the immunoSEQ multiplex PCR assay was applied. Imported from immuneACCESS, the table was reduced by TCRdb to in-frame sequences with V and J called. These copies leave out some clones; in studies compared against another copy, an unresolved V gene accounts for under half, and the cause of the remainder is not known. This sample gives around 150,000 clones in total; roughly 84% of them show up just once. The biggest ten clones account for 2.2% of the sample. Source material: peripheral blood. The receptors here all came from a man in his sixties or seventies with acute or convalescent COVID-19.

The rearrangement uses TRBV7-9 and TRBJ2-5; TRBD1 matches at 7 bases. J was trimmed by 2 bases and V by 2 bases; bases with no gene match: 5. CDR3 size: 15 residues. Germline values: CDR1 SEHNR, CDR2 FQNEAQ (reference sequence). The CDR3: CASSLRGTVQETQYF. The CDR3 DNA sequence: TGTGCCAGCAGCTTAAGGGGGACAGTACAAGAGACCCAGTACTTC.

The gene calls are TRBV7-6 and TRBJ2-6, with TRBD1 identical over 12 bases. The CDR3 runs 20 residues. CDR1 and CDR2 from the germline V gene are SGHVS and FNYEAQ. V was pared by 1 base and J by 2 bases, with 9 bases of the junction left unmatched. CDR3 protein: CASSLVGGGQGAPGANVLTF. The CDR3 coding sequence is TGTGCCAGCAGCTTAGTAGGCGGGGGACAGGGGGCGCCTGGGGCCAACGTCCTGACTTTC.

The chain combines TRBV7-8 with TRBJ1-5; 7 bases agree with TRBD1. V trimming: 5 bases; J trimming: 5 bases; junction bases outside the gene matches: 3. The CDR3 has 13 amino acids. Germline CDR1 reads SGHVS; CDR2 reads FQNEAQ. The CDR3 is CASSPGGYQPQHF. In DNA, the CDR3 is TGTGCCAGCAGCCCAGGGGGGTATCAGCCCCAGCATTTT.

The sample holds many counts of this clone. The gene calls are TRBV27 and TRBJ1-5; possible D gene TRBD1, 6 bases. Germline V gene data show CDR1 as MNHEY and CDR2 as SMNVEV (reference sequence). The germline V and J ends were trimmed by 2 bases and 2 bases, with 7 bases remaining between them. The CDR3 has 14 residues. CDR3 coding DNA: TGTGCCAGCAGTTTAAGACAGGGCAATCAGCCCCAGCATTTT. Protein product: CASSLRQGNQPQHF.

V is TRBV3-1 (or the pseudogene TRBV3-2) and J is TRBJ1-1, with no clear D. V was trimmed by 4 bases and J by 5 bases, leaving 8 bases between them. CDR1 and CDR2 from the germline V gene are LGHDT and YNNKEL (reference sequence). This CDR3 has 12 amino acids. The DNA for the CDR3 is TGTGCCAGCAGCCCAGGAGGAACTGAAGCTTTCTTT. Encoded protein: CASSPGGTEAFF.

The gene calls are TRBV7-2 and TRBJ1-4, with D possibly TRBD1 on 5 matching bases. CDR3 length: 15 residues. CDR1 is SGHTA and CDR2 is FQGNSA in the germline V gene. V lost 1 base, J lost 5 bases, and 11 bases lay in between. CDR3 nucleotide sequence: TGTGCCAGCAGCTTAGTAGCAGGGTCGAATGAAAAACTGTTTTTT. As protein: CASSLVAGSNEKLFF.

This sequence joins TRBV5-1 and TRBJ1-2; D is unclear. The CDR3 sequence is 14 residues long. Per the germline V gene, CDR1 is SGHRS and CDR2 is YFSETQ. Trimming removed 0 bases at V and 5 bases at J, with 11 bases between. The CDR3 sequence is CASSLGQAFYGYTF. Here the CDR3 DNA reads TGCGCCAGCAGCTTGGGGCAGGCATTTTATGGCTACACCTTC. Drawing the rest from reference TRBV5-1 and TRBJ1-2, the complete variable domain is KAGVTQTPRYLIKTRGQQVTLSCSPISGHRSVSWYQQTPGQGLQFLFEYFSETQRNKGNFPGRFSGRQFSNSRSEMNVSTLELGDSALYLCASSLGQAFYGYTFGSGTRLTVV.

The CDR3: CASSSGTGFLTDTQYF. DNA of the CDR3: TGTGCCAGCAGCTCAGGGACAGGGTTTCTCACAGATACGCAGTATTTT. This rearrangement joins TRBV5-6 to TRBJ2-3; TRBD1 matches 9 bases. Germline loops: CDR1 SGHDT, CDR2 YYEEEE. With 3 bases clipped from V and 2 bases from J, the junction kept 7 bases outside the gene matches. This CDR3 has 16 amino acids.

The chain is built from TRBV15 and TRBJ2-1, with 7 bases matching TRBD1. The germline V gene encodes CDR1 LNHNV and CDR2 YYDKDF (reference sequence). With 0 bases clipped from V and 5 bases from J, the junction kept 7 bases outside the gene matches. This CDR3 spans 16 amino acids. CDR3 loop: CATSREGQRVNNEQFF. CDR3 nucleotides: TGTGCCACCAGCAGAGAGGGACAGAGAGTTAACAATGAGCAGTTCTTC.

The chain is built from TRBV19 and TRBJ1-5, with TRBD1 matching over 8 bases. Losses at the gene ends were 9 bases for V and 0 bases for J; bases not matched to a gene: 7. Germline V gives CDR1 LNHDA, CDR2 SQIVND (reference sequence). The CDR3 extends over 15 amino acids. The CDR3 is CASRDRPHSNQPQHF. The CDR3 DNA is TGTGCCAGCCGGGACAGGCCACATAGCAATCAGCCCCAGCATTTT.

V is TRBV11-2 and J is TRBJ2-7, with 7 bases lining up with TRBD1. CDR1 is SGHAT, CDR2 FQNNGV, per germline. The CDR3 loop spans 17 amino acids. The trim removed 1 base at V and 0 bases at J, leaving 9 bases unmatched. DNA of the CDR3: TGTGCCAGCAGCTTAGTAGGGGGCGGCAGAAGCTCCTACGAGCAGTACTTC. It translates to CASSLVGGGRSSYEQYF.

CDR3 DNA: TGCAGCGTTGAAGATAGGGAGCGCGGCCCAATCACAGATACGCAGTATTTT. Its translation: CSVEDRERGPITDTQYF. The gene calls are TRBV29-1 and TRBJ2-3; TRBD2 is a possible D gene (5 bases). The CDR3 runs to 17 residues. Deletions cut 0 bases from V and 2 bases from J, with 18 bases between. Germline assignment: CDR1 SQVTM and CDR2 ANQGSEA.

The J gene is TRBJ1-6, the V gene TRBV5-6; TRBD1 matches at 8 bases. J lost 9 bases, V lost 3 bases, and 5 bases had no gene match. The V gene's germline CDR1 is SGHDT and CDR2 YYEEEE. This CDR3 is 14 amino acids long. This CDR3 reads CASSYRTGSSPLHF. As DNA, the CDR3 is TGTGCCAGCAGCTACCGGACAGGGTCTTCACCCCTCCACTTT.

The chain is built from TRBV9 and TRBJ1-4, with D maybe TRBD1 (5 bases). The V end lost 3 bases, the J end lost 16 bases, and 25 bases lay between the germline ends. Germline assignment: CDR1 SGDLS and CDR2 YYNGEE. The CDR3 is 15 amino acids. CDR3 protein: CASSGHGTEGFWTFF. The CDR3 bases are TGTGCCAGCAGCGGCCACGGGACGGAGGGGTTTTGGACGTTTTTT.

V and J are TRBV11-3 and TRBJ2-2; 11 positions agree with TRBD2. CDR1 is SGHNT, CDR2 YENEEA, per germline. The CDR3 is 19 residues long. Unmatched junction bases numbered 12, after V lost 5 bases and J lost 1 base. This chain's CDR3 is CASSATPSGGLLNTGELFF. The CDR3 bases are TGTGCCAGCAGCGCTACACCTAGCGGGGGGCTCCTGAACACCGGGGAGCTGTTTTTT.